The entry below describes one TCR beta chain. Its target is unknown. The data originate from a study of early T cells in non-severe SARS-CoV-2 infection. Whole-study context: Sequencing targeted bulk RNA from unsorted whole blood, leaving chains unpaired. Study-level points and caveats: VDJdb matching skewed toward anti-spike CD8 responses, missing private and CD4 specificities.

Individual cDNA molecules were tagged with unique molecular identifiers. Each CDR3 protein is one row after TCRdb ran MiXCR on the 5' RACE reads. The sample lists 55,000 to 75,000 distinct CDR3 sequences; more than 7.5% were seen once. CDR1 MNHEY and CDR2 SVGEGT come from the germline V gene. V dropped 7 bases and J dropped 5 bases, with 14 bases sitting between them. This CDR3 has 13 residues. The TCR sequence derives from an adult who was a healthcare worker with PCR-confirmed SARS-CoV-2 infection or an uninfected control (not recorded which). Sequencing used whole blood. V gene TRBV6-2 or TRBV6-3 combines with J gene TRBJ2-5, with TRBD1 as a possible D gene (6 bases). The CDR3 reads CASKTAGAETQYF. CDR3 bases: TGTGCCAGCAAAACCGCAGGGGCGGAGACCCAGTACTTC.